This T cell receptor beta chain was found in a study of control samples from healthy donors and cancer patients. V dropped 0 bases and J dropped 0 bases, with 15 bases sitting between them. Germline-derived CDR1 and CDR2 are GTSNPN and SVGIG (reference sequence). The CDR3 is 17 residues long. Clones were read by immunoSEQ multiplex PCR, and TCRdb kept only the in-frame ones, dropping some. The sample has 70,000 to 100,000 clones; roughly 91% are singletons. The chain couples TRBV30 to TRBJ1-3; D is uncertain. The sample was blood. The sequence derives from a man between 45 and 60 years old in good health. CDR3 DNA sequence: TGTGCCTGGAGTGTACCCCTCCTAAGTAGCTCTGGAAACACCATATATTTT. Its protein product is CAWSVPLLSSSGNTIYF.